This TCR beta chain is from a study of cytotoxic CD8 clonotypes in ibrutinib-treated CLL (dated by TCRdb to about 2021). As for the study more broadly: The cohort had 11 relapsed/refractory and some 15 treatment-naive patients; approximately 17 were IGHV unmutated. Responses were partial in approximately 24 patients and complete in 2; after median 68 months follow-up, roughly 14 stayed in remission and some twelve progressed. Response samples were taken after a median of roughly a year on treatment, ranging from about 6 to 40 months. An average of about 260,000 productive templates and about 100,000 productive rearrangements was obtained per sample. Longitudinal samples were obtainable from about 30% of the roughly 90 participants in the trial. Cryopreserved peripheral blood mononuclear cells were collected at three points: before therapy, at response, and at either sustained remission or disease progression. Patients were still on ibrutinib when every remission and progressive disease sample was collected.

The goal of deep resolution MiSeq sequencing was a depth between 1 in 1 million and 1 in 200,000 T cells, and coverage averaged 10x per clonotype. The immunoSEQ hsTCRB Kit was used to generate the TCR beta libraries. Processing in the source paper ran as follows. Data were analyzed with ImmunoSEQ Data Assistant and ImmunoSEQ Analyzer, with V, D and J genes assigned per IMGT definitions. Clonality, with values ranging from 0 to 1, was calculated as one minus the normalized Shannon entropy of productive rearrangement frequencies. Only overrepresented clonotypes making up at least 0.05% of each patient's repertoire were included in the public clonotype analysis. Approximately 14 age-matched healthy donor repertoires from immuneACCESS were used as controls for clonality. TCRdb mirrors the immuneACCESS table, restricted to in-frame sequences. Some clones are absent from its copies; in checked studies, under half trace to an unresolved V gene, and the reason for the others is unknown. For V, J and clone size, that table is used; D and trimming come from the DNA. Counted in this sample were about 43,000 clones; approximately 69% of them appeared once. The ten largest account for more than 10% of the sample.

In light of the paper, this sample's time point label describes: approximately eleven months on ibrutinib. Around 2 micrograms of genomic DNA were extracted from cryopreserved PBMCs for TCR beta library preparation. Longitudinal blood samples from CLL patients receiving ibrutinib monotherapy were subjected to high-throughput TCR beta sequencing. The patients took part in an open-label, single-center phase 2 trial of ibrutinib monotherapy. Concerning this clone itself: Its binding antigen is unknown. There are no base qualities to consult, and no much larger clone falls within one base.

What the research found in general, with its limitations: Sustained-remission and progressing patients did not have matched sampling times, and lymph node repertoires were not examined. At baseline, clonality was higher than in age-matched healthy donors and showed a strong correlation with circulating CD8+ T-cell counts. Public clonotypes were rare and either contracted or stayed stable during treatment, and the rise in clonality at ibrutinib response reflected the expansion of private clonotypes. At ibrutinib response clonality went up, during sustained remission it held steady, and at progression it dropped back toward baseline.

Sequenced here: PBMCs, sampled after 12 months of ibrutinib treatment. The TCR sequence derives from a human donor with chronic lymphocytic leukemia.

The CDR3 reads CASSSSARGASFQETQYF. In nucleotides, the sequence is TGCGCCAGCAGCTCTAGCGCGCGGGGGGCTTCGTTCCAAGAGACCCAGTACTTC. The chain is made from TRBV5-1 and TRBJ2-5; TRBD2 matches 8 bases in the middle. V has 3 bases trimmed and J has 1 base trimmed; junction bases matching no gene number 14. The germline V gene specifies SGHRS as CDR1 and YFSETQ as CDR2. The CDR3 goes from the cysteine to the phenylalanine over 18 residues. Only the CDR3 region is kept as DNA, spanning 54 bases read in frame from base 1.